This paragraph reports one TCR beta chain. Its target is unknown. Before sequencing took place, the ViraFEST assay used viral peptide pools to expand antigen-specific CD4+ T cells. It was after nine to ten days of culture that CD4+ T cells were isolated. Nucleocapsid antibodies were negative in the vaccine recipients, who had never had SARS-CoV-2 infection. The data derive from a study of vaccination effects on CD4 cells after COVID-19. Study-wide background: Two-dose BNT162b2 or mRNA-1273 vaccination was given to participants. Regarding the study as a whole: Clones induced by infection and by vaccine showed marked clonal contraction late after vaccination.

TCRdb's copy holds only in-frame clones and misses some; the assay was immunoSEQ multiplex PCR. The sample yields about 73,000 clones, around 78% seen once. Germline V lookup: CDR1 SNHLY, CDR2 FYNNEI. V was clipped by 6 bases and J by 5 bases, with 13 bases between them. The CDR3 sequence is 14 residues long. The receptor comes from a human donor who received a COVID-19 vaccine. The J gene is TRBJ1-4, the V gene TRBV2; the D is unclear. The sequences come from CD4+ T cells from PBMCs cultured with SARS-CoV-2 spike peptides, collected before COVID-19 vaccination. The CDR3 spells CASSHRQLNEKLFF. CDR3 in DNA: TGTGCCAGCAGCCACCGACAACTGAATGAAAAACTGTTTTTT.